This T cell receptor (beta chain) was sequenced in a study of T cell responses to AZD1222 COVID-19 vaccine listed by TCRdb under 2021. Study-wide context: AZD1222 recipients whose second dose came at about 4 weeks and those whose second dose came at about 12 weeks were combined into one group, since spike-specific TCR depth and breadth did not differ between the two schedules. TCR sequencing covered some 250 trial participants: 200 to 210 given two doses of AZD1222 and 26 given two doses of MenACWY control vaccine. Enrollment into the trials was organized by age into subgroups of 18-55, 56-69 and 70-plus years, and those subgroups contained approximately 150, 30 and 60 TCR-sequenced participants, respectively.

The CDR3 regions of human TCRbeta chains were analyzed by immunosequencing. Per the authors' processing: TCRs in the repertoires were matched against a reference library of SARS-CoV-2-specific TCRs that had been generated with the MIRA antigen-specificity platform. Breadth was defined as the fraction of unique TCRs that were SARS-CoV-2-associated. Depth was defined as the fraction of total T cells that were SARS-CoV-2-associated. Using the MIRA data, every spike-specific TCR was mapped to the spike region that the TCR reacted to and assigned to either a CD4 or a CD8 class. Log10-transformed breadth and depth values were compared by one-way ANOVA with Sidak's multiple comparisons tests. As stored in TCRdb, this immuneACCESS dataset retains in-frame rearrangements with V and J assigned. A fraction of the clones does not appear; measured against another copy, unresolved V genes explain less than half of the discrepancy, and the remainder lacks a known reason. D and trimming were read from the DNA, whereas the V and J calls and clone size are those reported in that table. For this sample the table gives 100,000 to 150,000 clones, of which around 90% were detected only once. More than 5.5% of the sample rests with the top ten.

For this clone: This receptor's antigen is unknown. One base away there is no much larger clone; base qualities are not given.

Results the study describes overall, beyond this receptor: Nearly half of unique spike-specific TCRs reportedly recognized epitopes outside regions mutated in the B.1.351 and B.1.1.7 variants. Participants were mostly white British, with more females than males. The authors suggested clonal diversity may have been underestimated. Only 5 to 7 AZD1222 recipients were SARS-CoV-2 seropositive at baseline, limiting conclusions about previously exposed vaccinees. The 56-69-year group was small, and its depth increase did not reach significance, likely because of low power. Because no day 14 peak-response samples were available, repertoires were characterized only after the peak T cell response. The vaccine-associated CD4 TCRs covered the entire spike protein, and the dominant responses fell in regions 160-218 and 743-854. Spike-specific TCR breadth and depth rose significantly after two AZD1222 doses compared with day 0 and with MenACWY recipients.

The time point label corresponds to: baseline before first vaccination. Vaccinee samples were obtained from the UK trials COV001 and COV002, which included a single-blind randomized controlled phase 2/3 trial of AZD1222 (ChAdOx1 nCoV-19) in healthy adults. For TCRbeta chain sequencing, PBMC samples were collected from trial participants at day 0 and at day 28 after the second dose. The source was peripheral blood, collected on day 0 of AZD1222 vaccination. This sequence originates from an adult in good health.

The DNA reads as follows: TGCGCCAGCAGCTTGGAAGTTGCAGATACGCAGTATTTT. The encoded protein is CASSLEVADTQYF. This chain is built from TRBV5-1 and TRBJ2-3; the D gene remains uncertain. The germline V gene provides CDR1 SGHRS and CDR2 YFSETQ. Counted from cysteine to phenylalanine, this CDR3 has 13 amino acids. CDR3 DNA is the only sequence kept; it has 39 bases, read in frame from the first base. V gives up 0 bases and J gives up 4 bases, and the segment between their germline ends measures 6 bases.